This TCR beta chain was recovered during a study of T-cell memory formation after mild COVID-19. The TCR alpha and TCR beta cDNA libraries, bearing sample barcodes and UMIs, were generated by 5'RACE using constant-segment primers. In TCRdb, the 5' RACE reads were re-called with MiXCR into one record per CDR3 protein. The table has just over 400,000 distinct CDR3 sequences, 23% seen once; the top ten hold under 15%. The CDR3 is 16 amino acids. CDR1 and CDR2 from the germline V gene are SQVTM and ANQGSEA. The V segment lost 0 bases and the J segment 4 bases; nucleotides outside the gene matches: 10. The study's findings and limits: Confirmation was lacking for SARS-CoV-2 specificity of second-wave clones that peaked on day 37. The study found balanced CD4/CD8 in clones contracting day 15 to 85 and a CD4+ lean in later expanders.

Note on this clonotype: Its antigen remains unknown.

The J gene is TRBJ2-7, the V gene TRBV29-1, with 9 nucleotides matching TRBD2. Sequences were obtained from PBMCs or a T cell subset sorted from them (not recorded which). This clonotype originated in an adult woman who had mild COVID-19 (a few samples of this study predate the infection). Cell type and time point are not known. CDR3 coding DNA: TGCAGCGTTGAAGATTTGTCTGGGACTAGCAATTACGAGCAGTACTTC. Residues: CSVEDLSGTSNYEQYF.